Listed below are T cell receptor beta chains from one sample, sequenced in a study of spatial heterogeneity in lung cancer. TCRdb re-called the 5' RACE reads with MiXCR, one entry per CDR3 protein. Seen here are more than 1,500 distinct CDR3 sequences, roughly 16% observed once, and the top ten hold around 28%. Sequenced material: lung tumor tissue, taken at surgery. These receptor sequences come from a female donor with early-stage non-small cell lung cancer. CDR3s include the opening cysteine and the closing phenylalanine or tryptophan. A D gene is named only where the DNA matches it firmly. Expanded clones get a size class; other rows say once, few or many, or leave the size out.

d_call: .
v_call: TRBV7-8
j_call: TRBJ2-7
clone_size: .
cdr3_aa: CASSLEEGGTSYEQYF
cdr3_nt: TGTGCCAGCAGCTTAGAAGAGGGGGGTACAAGTTACGAGCAGTACTTC

d_call: .
v_call: TRBV7-2
j_call: TRBJ2-2
clone_size: many
cdr3_aa: CASSPKSVGELFF
cdr3_nt: TGTGCCAGCAGCCCCAAGTCGGTCGGGGAGCTGTTTTTT

d_call: .
v_call: TRBV7-2
j_call: TRBJ2-5
clone_size: .
cdr3_aa: CASRGSGSLQETQYF
cdr3_nt: TGTGCCAGCAGGGGTTCAGGGTCCCTCCAAGAGACCCAGTACTTC

d_call: .
v_call: TRBV28
j_call: TRBJ1-5
clone_size: large
cdr3_aa: CASREWVDQPQHF
cdr3_nt: TGTGCCAGCAGGGAATGGGTGGATCAGCCCCAGCATTTT

d_call: .
v_call: TRBV7-8
j_call: TRBJ2-3
clone_size: .
cdr3_aa: CASSPLGDTDTQYF
cdr3_nt: TGTGCCAGCAGCCCTCTAGGTGACACAGATACGCAGTATTTT

d_call: .
v_call: TRBV24-1
j_call: TRBJ2-3
clone_size: .
cdr3_aa: CATSEWPITDTQYF
cdr3_nt: TGTGCCACCAGTGAGTGGCCTATCACAGATACGCAGTATTTT

d_call: .
v_call: TRBV11-1
j_call: TRBJ2-2
clone_size: large
cdr3_aa: CASSLLGANTGELFF
cdr3_nt: TGTGCCAGCAGCTTACTGGGTGCGAACACCGGGGAGCTGTTTTTT

d_call: .
v_call: TRBV11-2
j_call: TRBJ2-7
clone_size: large
cdr3_aa: CASSRRDNVYEQYF
cdr3_nt: TGTGCCAGCAGCCGTCGGGACAACGTTTACGAGCAGTACTTC

d_call: .
v_call: TRBV12-3/TRBV12-4
j_call: TRBJ1-5
clone_size: medium-sized
cdr3_aa: CASRAIGGDNQPQHF
cdr3_nt: TGTGCCAGCAGGGCTATTGGGGGGGACAATCAGCCCCAGCATTTT

d_call: .
v_call: TRBV11-2
j_call: TRBJ1-5
clone_size: .
cdr3_aa: CASSLMDSNQPQHF
cdr3_nt: TGTGCCAGCAGCTTAATGGATAGCAATCAGCCCCAGCATTTT

d_call: TRBD2
v_call: TRBV28
j_call: TRBJ2-7
clone_size: few
cdr3_aa: CASSSSSGGSYEQYF
cdr3_nt: TGTGCCAGCAGTTCCTCTAGCGGGGGCTCCTACGAGCAGTACTTC

d_call: .
v_call: TRBV3-1
j_call: TRBJ2-1
clone_size: large
cdr3_aa: CASSQASLPPFF
cdr3_nt: TGTGCCAGCAGCCAAGCCAGCCTACCTCCCTTCTTC

d_call: .
v_call: TRBV18
j_call: TRBJ1-2
clone_size: .
cdr3_aa: CASSPKQVDYGYTF
cdr3_nt: TGTGCCAGCTCACCAAAACAGGTAGACTATGGCTACACCTTC

d_call: .
v_call: TRBV29-1
j_call: TRBJ2-2
clone_size: few
cdr3_aa: CSVERDTGELFF
cdr3_nt: TGCAGCGTTGAAAGGGACACCGGGGAGCTGTTTTTT

d_call: .
v_call: TRBV7-2
j_call: TRBJ2-7
clone_size: many
cdr3_aa: CASSLRQGGIYEQYF
cdr3_nt: TGTGCCAGCAGCTTAAGGCAGGGGGGGATCTACGAGCAGTACTTC

d_call: .
v_call: TRBV28
j_call: TRBJ2-7
clone_size: .
cdr3_aa: CASNSRRYEQYF
cdr3_nt: TGTGCCAGCAATTCGAGGAGATACGAGCAGTACTTC

d_call: TRBD1
v_call: TRBV4-3
j_call: TRBJ2-7
clone_size: many
cdr3_aa: CASSKTGQGAYEQYF
cdr3_nt: TGCGCCAGCAGCAAAACTGGGCAGGGGGCCTACGAGCAGTACTTC

d_call: TRBD2
v_call: TRBV15
j_call: TRBJ2-7
clone_size: few
cdr3_aa: CATSSGRDYEQYF
cdr3_nt: TGTGCCACCAGCAGCGGGAGGGACTACGAGCAGTACTTC

d_call: TRBD2
v_call: TRBV6-2/TRBV6-3
j_call: TRBJ2-5
clone_size: .
cdr3_aa: CASSIAGGHQETQYF
cdr3_nt: TGTGCCAGCAGTATTGCGGGGGGACACCAAGAGACCCAGTACTTC

d_call: .
v_call: TRBV19
j_call: TRBJ2-3
clone_size: medium-sized
cdr3_aa: CASSIGGGGTDTQYF
cdr3_nt: TGTGCCAGTAGTATAGGAGGAGGGGGCACAGATACGCAGTATTTT

d_call: .
v_call: TRBV5-1
j_call: TRBJ2-5
clone_size: medium-sized
cdr3_aa: CASSLYGGMETQYF
cdr3_nt: TGCGCCAGCAGCTTGTATGGGGGGATGGAGACCCAGTACTTC

d_call: .
v_call: TRBV7-3
j_call: TRBJ2-2
clone_size: .
cdr3_aa: CASSLKGGTGELFF
cdr3_nt: TGTGCCAGCAGCTTAAAGGGGGGCACCGGGGAGCTGTTTTTT

d_call: .
v_call: TRBV18
j_call: TRBJ2-1
clone_size: few
cdr3_aa: CASSRGLQYKGEQFF
cdr3_nt: TGTGCCAGCTCACGAGGGCTCCAATACAAGGGTGAGCAGTTCTTC

d_call: .
v_call: TRBV24-1
j_call: TRBJ2-2
clone_size: medium-sized
cdr3_aa: CASSDFVFLGPGLGELFF
cdr3_nt: TGTGCCAGCAGTGATTTCGTCTTTCTCGGTCCGGGGCTCGGGGAGCTGTTTTTT

d_call: .
v_call: TRBV20-1
j_call: TRBJ2-2
clone_size: .
cdr3_aa: CSAREDSLQGELFF
cdr3_nt: TGCAGTGCTAGAGAAGACAGTCTTCAGGGGGAGCTGTTTTTT

d_call: TRBD2
v_call: TRBV30
j_call: TRBJ2-1
clone_size: large
cdr3_aa: CAWSSGIVNEQFF
cdr3_nt: TGTGCCTGGAGTAGCGGGATTGTAAATGAGCAGTTCTTC